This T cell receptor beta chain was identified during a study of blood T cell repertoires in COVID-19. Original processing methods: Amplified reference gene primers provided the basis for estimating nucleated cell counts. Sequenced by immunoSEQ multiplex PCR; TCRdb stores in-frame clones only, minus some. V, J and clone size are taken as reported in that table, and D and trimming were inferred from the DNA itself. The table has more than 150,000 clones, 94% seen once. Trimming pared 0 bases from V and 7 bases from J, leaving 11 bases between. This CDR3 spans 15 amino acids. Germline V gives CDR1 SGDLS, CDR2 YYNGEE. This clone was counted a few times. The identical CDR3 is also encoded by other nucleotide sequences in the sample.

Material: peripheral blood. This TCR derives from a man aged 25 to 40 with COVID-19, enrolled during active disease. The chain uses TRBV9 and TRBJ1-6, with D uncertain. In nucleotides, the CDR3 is TGTGCCAGCAGCGTAGCTGGTGTCGGGAATTCACCCCTCCACTTT. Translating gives CASSVAGVGNSPLHF.